Presented here are 7 T cell receptor beta chains from one specimen sequenced in a study of human T cells and chemical hapten exposure. Sample time point: patch test 1, 2 weeks after DPC sensitization. The sample's treatment: therapeutic diphenylcyclopropenone sensitization with weekly scalp DPC. Each CDR3 protein is one row after TCRdb ran MiXCR on the RACE reads. The data hold around 160,000 distinct CDR3 sequences, with about 14% observed a single time. The sample in question was whole blood, obtained in connection with sensitization to the hapten diphenylcyclopropenone (DPC). Source of these receptors: a woman aged 25 to 39 with alopecia areata. Some clones in this sample may be carry-over from other donors' samples.

This chain links TRBV5-1 with TRBJ2-1; 11 bases fit TRBD2. Trimming at V came to 2 bases and at J to 0 bases, leaving 10 bases not matched to a gene. This CDR3 is built from 19 residues. From germline, CDR1 is SGHRS and CDR2 YFSETQ. The CDR3 DNA is TGCGCCAGCAGCTTCCGGACTAGCGGGCGCCACACCTCCTACAATGAGCAGTTCTTC. Translating gives CASSFRTSGRHTSYNEQFF.

The chain employs TRBV9 and TRBJ2-2; D is uncertain. Germline loops: CDR1 SGDLS, CDR2 YYNGEE. CDR3 length: 16 amino acids. The V and J ends lost 4 bases and 5 bases respectively, with 18 bases between them. DNA of the CDR3: TGTGCCAGCAGCTATTGGCAGGCTTTTGGGACCGGGGAGCTGTTTTTT. Translation: CASSYWQAFGTGELFF.

The sample holds a few counts of this clonotype. The rearrangement links TRBV6-5 to TRBJ1-5; 9 nucleotides align to TRBD1. Germline V CDR1 and CDR2: MNHEY, SVGAGI. The CDR3 contains 15 residues. Trimming removed 8 bases from V and 5 bases from J; junction bases left unmatched: 10. CDR3 nucleotides: TGTGCCAGCGGGACAGGGAGTTCGGGCGATCAGCCCCAGCATTTT. This encodes CASGTGSSGDQPQHF.

This rearrangement joins TRBV7-2 to TRBJ1-1, with 8 bases matching TRBD1. V was clipped by 3 bases and J by 4 bases; unmatched bases: 4. This CDR3 is 14 amino acids long. Germline CDR1 reads SGHTA; CDR2 reads FQGNSA. CDR3 residues: CASSFPRGPTEAFF. CDR3 coding DNA: TGTGCCAGCAGCTTCCCCAGGGGGCCCACTGAAGCTTTCTTT.

The V and J genes are TRBV29-1 and TRBJ2-7, with 9 positions matching TRBD1. The CDR3 has 13 amino acids. Germline trimming cut 6 bases from V and 6 bases from J; bases unmatched to any gene: 9. CDR1 is SQVTM and CDR2 is ANQGSEA in the germline V gene. CDR3 sequence: CSVNRDREREQYF. The CDR3 nucleotides are TGCAGCGTGAACCGGGACAGGGAGCGCGAGCAGTACTTC.

In its sample, this clonotype was seen a few times. The CDR3 DNA follows: TGTGCCAGCAGCCAAGTTACAGGGGCTCAGCCCCAGCATTTT. This sequence encodes CASSQVTGAQPQHF. The V and J genes are TRBV3-1 and TRBJ1-5; TRBD1 agrees at 7 bases. The V gene end was trimmed by 1 base and the J gene end by 6 bases; junction bases not matched to a gene: 3. The CDR3 spans 14 residues. Germline CDR1 and CDR2: LGHDT and YNNKEL (reference sequence).

This clonotype has a count of ten or more. V and J are TRBV30 and TRBJ1-5; the D is unclear. The CDR3 loop spans 13 amino acids. Trimming stripped 0 bases from V and 0 bases from J, with 3 bases between. Germline assignment: CDR1 GTSNPN and CDR2 SVGIG (reference sequence). Here the CDR3 reads CAWSVSSNQPQHF. The CDR3 nucleotides read TGTGCCTGGAGTGTATCTAGCAATCAGCCCCAGCATTTT.